Below are 10 T cell receptor beta chains sequenced from a single sample in a study of T cells in Graves' hyperthyroidism and ophthalmopathy. Authors of the study amplified TCR beta CDR3 regions from RNA transcripts. Initially, a first-round RT-PCR of the TCR CDR3 employed the HTBI primer set. TCRdb reprocessed the multiplex PCR reads with MiXCR, giving one entry per CDR3 protein. The sample carries under 800,000 distinct CDR3 sequences, 14% recorded once. Sequences were obtained from blood. These receptors all stem from a woman aged 18-29 years with Graves' hyperthyroidism.

This clonotype was counted at least ten times. The chain couples TRBV10-3 to TRBJ2-1; 8 nucleotides match TRBD2. V shed 4 bases and J 4 bases; nucleotides not matched to a gene: 9. From germline, CDR1 is ENHRY and CDR2 SYGVKD. The CDR3 contains 16 residues. The CDR3 DNA sequence: TGTGCCATCAGTGTAAAAGCGGGAGTGTCATACAATGAGCAGTTCTTC. Amino acids: CAISVKAGVSYNEQFF.

This clonotype was detected many times. The V gene is TRBV6-2 or TRBV6-3, the J gene TRBJ1-5, with no clear D. This CDR3 comprises 16 residues. Trimming took 5 bases from V and 4 from J, leaving 18 bases between them. CDR1 is MNHEY and CDR2 is SVGEGT in the germline V gene. The CDR3 protein is CASSGPKAAANQPQHF. CDR3 nucleotides: TGTGCCAGCAGTGGGCCTAAGGCGGCTGCTAATCAGCCCCAGCATTTT.

This clonotype was counted only a few times. The genes are TRBV6-2 or TRBV6-3 and TRBJ1-1; D call uncertain. Germline V gene lookup returns CDR1 MNHEY and CDR2 SVGEGT. V lost 6 bases, J lost 2 bases, and 22 bases lay in between. The CDR3 is made up of 17 amino acids. The CDR3 region is CASRKLGRVTFNTEAFF. In DNA, the CDR3 is TGTGCCAGCAGAAAACTTGGGAGAGTTACCTTCAACACTGAAGCTTTCTTT.

The chain has TRBV6-2 or TRBV6-3 and TRBJ2-4; a possible D gene is TRBD1 (7 bases). Germline CDR1 and CDR2: MNHEY and SVGEGT. The CDR3 is 11 amino acids. Trimming removed 7 bases at V and 15 bases at J, with 16 bases between. The CDR3 here is CASTQGGVRYF. CDR3 sequence (DNA): TGTGCCAGCACCCAGGGGGGAGTTCGGTACTTC.

The chain carries TRBV12-3 or TRBV12-4 and TRBJ1-4; D ambiguous. The CDR3 is made up of 14 amino acids. V was clipped by 0 bases and J by 8 bases, with 10 bases between them. This CDR3 is CASSLALTGEKLFF. In nucleotides, the CDR3 is TGTGCCAGCAGTTTAGCGCTGACGGGGGAAAAACTGTTTTTT.

This clonotype was picked up many times. The chain is built from TRBV7-2 and TRBJ2-1, with TRBD1 matching over 9 bases. The germline V gene encodes CDR1 SGHTA and CDR2 FQGNSA. Losses at the gene ends were 1 base for V and 2 bases for J; bases not matched to a gene: 0. The CDR3 has 15 residues. CDR3 nucleotide sequence: TGTGCCAGCAGCTTAGACAGGGGGCCCTACAATGAGCAGTTCTTC. It specifies CASSLDRGPYNEQFF.

About this clonotype: A read error may account for a junction end that differs from germline. V is TRBV4-1 and J is TRBJ2-6; D is undetermined. The length of the CDR3 is 15 residues. From germline, CDR1 is MGHRA and CDR2 YSYEKL. CDR3 amino acids: CASSQGRSRANVLTF. CDR3 bases: TGCGCCAGCAGCCAAGGGCGCTCTCGGGCCAACGTCCTGACTTTC.

This clonotype was detected a few times. This chain's CDR3 is CASSIRYTEAFF. CDR3 nucleotides: TGTGCCAGTAGTATCCGGTACACTGAAGCTTTCTTT. This chain joins TRBV19 and TRBJ1-1; D not resolved. CDR3 length equals 12 residues. V dropped 3 bases and J dropped 3 bases, with 5 bases sitting between them. Germline V gene sequence: CDR1 LNHDA, CDR2 SQIVND (reference sequence).

There are many counts of this clonotype. This chain uses TRBV18 with TRBJ1-5, with D possibly being TRBD1 (5 bases). Trimming removed 5 bases from V and 0 bases from J, with 8 bases in between. This CDR3 spans 14 amino acids. Germline lookup yields CDR1 KGHSH and CDR2 LQKENI. The CDR3 DNA is TGTGCCAGCTCATCTCAGGGTAGCAATCAGCCCCAGCATTTT. This encodes CASSSQGSNQPQHF.

The gene calls are TRBV5-5 and TRBJ2-2; D gene uncertain. Trimming took 4 bases from V and 0 from J, leaving 7 bases between them. Per the germline V gene, CDR1 is SGHKS and CDR2 is YYEKEE (reference sequence). The CDR3 consists of 14 residues. The CDR3 loop reads CASSPYANTGELFF. CDR3 nucleotides: TGTGCCAGCAGCCCTTACGCGAACACCGGGGAGCTGTTTTTT.